Sequencing of this T cell receptor beta chain was carried out in a study of T-cell memory formation after mild COVID-19. Overall study: Largely donor-specific sequence clusters came from a couple of donors.

Study-wide findings and caveats: Mainly in CM and EM were contracting CD4+ clones; CD8+ were in EMRA. The study detected some responding clones in pre-infection memory, suggesting cross-reactive memory joined.

This clonotype has a handful of counts. What it recognizes is unknown. Constant-segment primers served in 5'RACE that generated TCR alpha and TCR beta cDNA libraries bearing sample barcodes and UMIs. TCRdb re-analysed the 5' RACE reads in MiXCR, keeping a single row per CDR3 protein. The data contain around 370,000 distinct CDR3 sequences, 20% to 25% of them singletons. The CDR3 runs to 16 residues. Trimming removed 5 bases from V and 1 base from J; junction bases left unmatched: 10. Germline loops: CDR1 DFQATT, CDR2 SNEGSKA (reference sequence). V gene TRBV20-1 combines with J gene TRBJ2-1; 8 positions match TRBD2. The receptor's source is an adult woman who had mild COVID-19 (a few samples of this study predate the infection). Cell type and time point are not known. Input material: PBMCs or a T cell subset sorted from them (not recorded which). The CDR3 sequence: CSAQKRGTSSYNEQFF. The CDR3 DNA reads TGCAGTGCTCAAAAAAGGGGGACTAGTTCCTACAATGAGCAGTTCTTC.